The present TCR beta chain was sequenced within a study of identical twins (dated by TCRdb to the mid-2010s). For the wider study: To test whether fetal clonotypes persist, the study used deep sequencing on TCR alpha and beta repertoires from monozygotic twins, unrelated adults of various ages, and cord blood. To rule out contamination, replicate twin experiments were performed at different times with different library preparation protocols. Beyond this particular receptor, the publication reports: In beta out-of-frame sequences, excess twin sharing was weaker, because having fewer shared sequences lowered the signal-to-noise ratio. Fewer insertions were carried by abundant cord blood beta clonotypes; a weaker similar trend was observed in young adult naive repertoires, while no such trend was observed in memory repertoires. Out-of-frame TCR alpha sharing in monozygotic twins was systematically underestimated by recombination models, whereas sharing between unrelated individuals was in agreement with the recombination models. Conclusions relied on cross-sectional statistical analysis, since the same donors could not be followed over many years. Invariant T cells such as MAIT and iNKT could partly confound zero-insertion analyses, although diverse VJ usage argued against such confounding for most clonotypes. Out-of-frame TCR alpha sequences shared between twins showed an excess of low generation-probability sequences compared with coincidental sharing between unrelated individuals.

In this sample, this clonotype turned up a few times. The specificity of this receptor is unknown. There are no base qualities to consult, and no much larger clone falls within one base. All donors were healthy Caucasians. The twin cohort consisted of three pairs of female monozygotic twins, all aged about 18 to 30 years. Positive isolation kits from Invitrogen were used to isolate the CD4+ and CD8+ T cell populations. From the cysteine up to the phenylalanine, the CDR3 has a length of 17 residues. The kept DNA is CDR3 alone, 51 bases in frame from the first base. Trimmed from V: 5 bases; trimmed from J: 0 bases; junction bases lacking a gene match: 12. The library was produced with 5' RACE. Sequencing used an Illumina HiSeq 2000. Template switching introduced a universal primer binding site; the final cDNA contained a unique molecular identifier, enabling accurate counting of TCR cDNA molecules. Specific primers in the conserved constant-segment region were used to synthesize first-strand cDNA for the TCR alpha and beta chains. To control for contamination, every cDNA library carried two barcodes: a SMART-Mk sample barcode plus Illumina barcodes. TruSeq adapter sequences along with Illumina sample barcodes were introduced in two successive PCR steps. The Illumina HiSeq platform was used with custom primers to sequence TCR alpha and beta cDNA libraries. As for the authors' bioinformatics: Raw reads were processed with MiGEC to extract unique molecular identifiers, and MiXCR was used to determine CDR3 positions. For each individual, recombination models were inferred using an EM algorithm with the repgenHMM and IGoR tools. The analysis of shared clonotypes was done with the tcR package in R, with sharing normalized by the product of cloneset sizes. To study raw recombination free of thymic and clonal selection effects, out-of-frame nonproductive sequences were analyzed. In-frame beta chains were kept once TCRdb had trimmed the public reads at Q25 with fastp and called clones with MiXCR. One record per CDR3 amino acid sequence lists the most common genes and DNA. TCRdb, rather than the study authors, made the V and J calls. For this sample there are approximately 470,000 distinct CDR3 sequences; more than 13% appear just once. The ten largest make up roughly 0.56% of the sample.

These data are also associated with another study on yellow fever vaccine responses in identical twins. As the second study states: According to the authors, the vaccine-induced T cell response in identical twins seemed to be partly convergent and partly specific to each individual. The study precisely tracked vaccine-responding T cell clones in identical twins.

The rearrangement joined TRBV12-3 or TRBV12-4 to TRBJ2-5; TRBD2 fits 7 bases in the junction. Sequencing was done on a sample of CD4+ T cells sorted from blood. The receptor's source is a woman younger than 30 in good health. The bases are TGTGCCAGCAGTCCGCCGGTCCCTAGCGGTGACCAAGAGACCCAGTACTTC. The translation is CASSPPVPSGDQETQYF.